The clone carrying this T cell receptor (beta chain) has more than one count but fewer than ten. TCRdb's copy holds only in-frame clones and misses some; the assay was immunoSEQ multiplex PCR. The table has just over 95,000 clones, 75% to 85% seen once; the top ten hold 3.5% to 5%. This entry belongs to a study of blood T cell repertoires in COVID-19. The wider study: The United States, Italy and Spain supplied acute and convalescent COVID-19 samples.

Looked up from germline, CDR1 is LNHDA and CDR2 is SQIVND (reference sequence). The CDR3 totals 15 residues. With 3 bases clipped from V and 5 bases from J, the junction kept 7 bases outside the gene matches. This TCR came from a man aged 60-69 years with acute or convalescent COVID-19. Specimen: peripheral blood. This rearrangement joins TRBV19 to TRBJ1-5; TRBD1 matches 7 bases. CDR3 nucleotides: TGTGCCAGTAGTATGGTGACAGGGCAAGATCAGCCCCAGCATTTT. Its protein is CASSMVTGQDQPQHF.